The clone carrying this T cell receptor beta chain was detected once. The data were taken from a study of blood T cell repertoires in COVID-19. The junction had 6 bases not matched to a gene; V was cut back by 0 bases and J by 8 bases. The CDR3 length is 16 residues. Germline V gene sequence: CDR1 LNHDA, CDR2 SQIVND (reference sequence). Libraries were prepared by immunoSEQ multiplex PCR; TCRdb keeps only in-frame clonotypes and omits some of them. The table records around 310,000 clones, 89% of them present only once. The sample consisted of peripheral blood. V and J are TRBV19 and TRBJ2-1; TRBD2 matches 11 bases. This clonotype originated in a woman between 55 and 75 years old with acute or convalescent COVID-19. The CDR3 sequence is CASSIDRLAGGDEQFF. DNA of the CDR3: TGTGCCAGTAGTATAGATCGGCTAGCGGGGGGAGATGAGCAGTTCTTC.